The clone carrying this T cell receptor beta chain was picked up a small number of times. Its antigen remains unknown. This specimen belongs to a study of regulatory T cells in long-lasting Graves disease. Notes on the study in general: The persistent group shared around 3,000 public clonotypes, more than the 850 to 1,000 shared by new patients.

Described time point: newly diagnosed GD, antithyroid drugs for less than 3 months. After RNA was extracted from PBMCs, the TCR library was made from it. Patients all came to the study from an endocrinology department in Xi'an, China. HTBI primers from iRepertoire and Arm-PCR of CDR3 regions yielded the TCR beta libraries. TCRdb fed the multiplex PCR reads into MiXCR, producing one record per CDR3 protein. The sample yields over 500,000 distinct CDR3 sequences, roughly a sixth seen once. Trimming cost V 5 bases and J 0 bases; bases outside gene matches: 11. This CDR3 has 17 amino acids. The germline CDR1 and CDR2 sequences are SGHDT and YYEEEE. These data also featured in a second study, about T cells in Graves' hyperthyroidism and ophthalmopathy. That report notes: Clinical symptoms, serum thyroxine and TRAb, thyroid ultrasound and orbital computed tomography were used for the diagnoses.

This chain connects TRBV5-6 to TRBJ2-3; 8 bases map to TRBD2. The TCR sequence derives from a man younger than 35 with Graves disease. Here the sequenced sample was peripheral blood mononuclear cells (PBMCs), taken at new diagnosis, from a patient treated with antithyroid drugs. This CDR3 is CASSSGGASGSTDTQYF. The DNA for the CDR3 is TGTGCCAGCAGTTCGGGGGGGGCCTCAGGGAGCACAGATACGCAGTATTTT.